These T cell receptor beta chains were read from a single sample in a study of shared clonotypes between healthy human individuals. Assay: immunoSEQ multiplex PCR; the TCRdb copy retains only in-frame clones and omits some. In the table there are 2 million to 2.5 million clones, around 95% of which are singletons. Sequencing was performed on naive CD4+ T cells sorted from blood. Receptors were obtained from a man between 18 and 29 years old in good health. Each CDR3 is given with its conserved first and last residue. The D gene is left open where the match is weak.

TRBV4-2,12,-,CASSQVQNEQYF
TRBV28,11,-,CASPTPDGYTF
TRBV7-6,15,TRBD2,CASSSGTSGNYEQYF
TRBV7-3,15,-,CASSSNGVAGETQYF
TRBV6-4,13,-,CASSEQGADTQYF
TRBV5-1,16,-,CASSLARGVRGDTQYF
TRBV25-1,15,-,CASSDQGGQRGTQYF
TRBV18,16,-,CASSLYGGRANTEAFF
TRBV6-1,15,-,CASHRQLAGYNEQFF
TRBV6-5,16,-,CASSYSTPGPNTEAFF
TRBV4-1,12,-,CASSVTRDTQYF
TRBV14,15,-,CASSPPGTRNTEAFF
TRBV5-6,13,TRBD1,CASRTGMNTEAFF
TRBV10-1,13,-,CASSSSANYGYTF
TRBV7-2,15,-,CASSLGTGIGQPQHF
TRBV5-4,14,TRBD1,CASSLGDRQETQYF
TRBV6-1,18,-,CASSAHPGGGVGEDTQYF
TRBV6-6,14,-,CASGGRGSSGELFF
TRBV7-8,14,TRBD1,CASSFTTGAYEQYF
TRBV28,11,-,CAGGSGNTIYF
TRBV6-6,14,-,CASLGGSGTDTQYF
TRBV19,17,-,CASSIALDTLYNSPLHF
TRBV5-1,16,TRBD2,CASSPTSGSLPDTQYF
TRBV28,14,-,CASSPPGAGNIQYF
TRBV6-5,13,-,CASRKRENTEAFF
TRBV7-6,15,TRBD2,CASSLGTSAADTQYF
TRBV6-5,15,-,CASSYSTGMRGRAFF
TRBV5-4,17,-,CASSLKSVRTSGSPLHF
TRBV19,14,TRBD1,CASSIGTGDEKLFF
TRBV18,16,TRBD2,CASSPVGTSGRAEQFF